This TCR beta chain derives from a study of T cell responses to AZD1222 COVID-19 vaccine. General observations from the study: Reportedly, close to half of spike-specific TCRs are directed against unmutated variant regions.

The CDR3 consists of 12 residues. V lost 4 bases and J 4 bases, leaving 8 bases between the germline ends. Germline V gives CDR1 SGDLS, CDR2 YYNGEE. Produced via immunoSEQ multiplex PCR; TCRdb's table is partial and in-frame only. This table holds 150,000 or so clones, about 92% found once. To note about this clone: Its antigen remains unknown.

This chain uses TRBV9 with TRBJ1-2; unclear D gene. This specimen was peripheral blood, taken on day 0 of AZD1222 vaccination. The receptor comes from an adult in good health. The CDR3: CASSYDLYGYTF. CDR3 DNA: TGTGCCAGCAGCTACGACCTCTATGGCTACACCTTC.